The entry below describes one T cell receptor beta chain. Its target is not known. The sample originates from a study of T cell responses to AZD1222 COVID-19 vaccine. Study results and caveats: Only a handful of AZD1222 recipients, roughly 6 in all, had baseline seropositivity.

Sequencing used immunoSEQ multiplex PCR; TCRdb keeps in-frame clones, though not all of them. The table lists 100,000 to 150,000 clones, about nine tenths of them singletons, with about 7% in the top ten. This sequence was found in an adult in good health. The sample in question was peripheral blood, obtained on day 0 of AZD1222 vaccination.

The CDR3 DNA is TGTGCTACTGGGTGGGGAGAATACGAGCAGTACTTC. It specifies CATGWGEYEQYF. This rearrangement joins TRBV3-1 (or the pseudogene TRBV3-2) to TRBJ2-7; tentatively, D is TRBD2 (5 bases). Germline V lookup: CDR1 LGHDT, CDR2 YNNKEL (reference sequence). This CDR3 is 12 amino acids long.